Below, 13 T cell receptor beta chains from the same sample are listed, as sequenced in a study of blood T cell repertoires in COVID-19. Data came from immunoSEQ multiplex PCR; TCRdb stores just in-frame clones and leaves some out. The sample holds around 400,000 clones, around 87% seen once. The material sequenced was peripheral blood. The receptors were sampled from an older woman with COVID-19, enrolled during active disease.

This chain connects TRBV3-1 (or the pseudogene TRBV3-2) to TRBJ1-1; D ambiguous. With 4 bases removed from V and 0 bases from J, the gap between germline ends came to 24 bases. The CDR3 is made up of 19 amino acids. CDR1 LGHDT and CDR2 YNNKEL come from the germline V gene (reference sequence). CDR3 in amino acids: CASSPSGLRGVPLNTEAFF. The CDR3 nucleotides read TGTGCCAGCAGCCCCTCCGGATTGCGGGGAGTGCCTTTGAACACTGAAGCTTTCTTT.

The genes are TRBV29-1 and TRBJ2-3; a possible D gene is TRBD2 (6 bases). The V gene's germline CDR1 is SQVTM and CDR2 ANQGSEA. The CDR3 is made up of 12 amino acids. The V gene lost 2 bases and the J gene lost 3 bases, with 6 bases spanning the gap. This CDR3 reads CSVERGTDTQYF. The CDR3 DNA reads TGCAGCGTTGAACGGGGGACAGATACGCAGTATTTT.

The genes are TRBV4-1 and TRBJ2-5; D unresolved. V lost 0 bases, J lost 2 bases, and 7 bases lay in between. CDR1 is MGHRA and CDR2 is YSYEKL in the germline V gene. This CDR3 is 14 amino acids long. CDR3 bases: TGCGCCAGCAGCCAAGACCCTGTACAAGAGACCCAGTACTTC. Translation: CASSQDPVQETQYF.

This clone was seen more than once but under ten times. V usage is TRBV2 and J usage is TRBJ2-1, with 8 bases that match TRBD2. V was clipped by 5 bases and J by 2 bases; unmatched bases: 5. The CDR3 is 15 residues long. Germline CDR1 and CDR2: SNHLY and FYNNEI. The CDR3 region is CASSLSGATYNEQFF. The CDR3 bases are TGTGCCAGCAGTCTTAGCGGGGCCACCTACAATGAGCAGTTCTTC.

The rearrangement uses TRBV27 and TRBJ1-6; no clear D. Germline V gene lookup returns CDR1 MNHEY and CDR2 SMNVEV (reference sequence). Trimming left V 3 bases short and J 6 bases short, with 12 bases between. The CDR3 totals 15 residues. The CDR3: CASSLGLGLNSPLHF. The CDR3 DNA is TGTGCCAGCAGTTTGGGCCTGGGTCTTAATTCACCCCTCCACTTT.

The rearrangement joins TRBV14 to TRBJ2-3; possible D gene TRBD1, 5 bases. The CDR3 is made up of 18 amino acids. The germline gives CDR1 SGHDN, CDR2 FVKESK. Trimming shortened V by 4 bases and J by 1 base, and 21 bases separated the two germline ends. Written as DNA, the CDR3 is TGTGCCAGCAGCCCCCTCGAGACAGACGTCCGCGGCACAGATACGCAGTATTTT. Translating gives CASSPLETDVRGTDTQYF.

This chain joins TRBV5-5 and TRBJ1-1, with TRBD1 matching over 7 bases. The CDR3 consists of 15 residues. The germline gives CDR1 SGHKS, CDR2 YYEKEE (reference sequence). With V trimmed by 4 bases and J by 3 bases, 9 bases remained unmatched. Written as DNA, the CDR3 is TGTGCCAGCAGCCCCCGACAGGGAGTCTACACTGAAGCTTTCTTT. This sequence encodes CASSPRQGVYTEAFF.

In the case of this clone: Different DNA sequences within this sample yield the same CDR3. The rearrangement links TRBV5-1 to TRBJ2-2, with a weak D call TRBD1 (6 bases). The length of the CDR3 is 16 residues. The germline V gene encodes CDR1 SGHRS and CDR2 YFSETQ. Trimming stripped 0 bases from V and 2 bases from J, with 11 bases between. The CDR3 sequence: CASSLVAGANTGELFF. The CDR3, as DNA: TGCGCCAGCAGCTTGGTAGCAGGGGCTAACACCGGGGAGCTGTTTTTT. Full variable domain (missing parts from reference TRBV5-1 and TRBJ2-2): KAGVTQTPRYLIKTRGQQVTLSCSPISGHRSVSWYQQTPGQGLQFLFEYFSETQRNKGNFPGRFSGRQFSNSRSEMNVSTLELGDSALYLCASSLVAGANTGELFFGEGSRLTVL.

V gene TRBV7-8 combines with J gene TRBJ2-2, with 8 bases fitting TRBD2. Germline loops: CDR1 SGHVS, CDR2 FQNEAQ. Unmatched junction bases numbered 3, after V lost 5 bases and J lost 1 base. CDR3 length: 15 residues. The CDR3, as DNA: TGTGCCAGCAGCCCGGGAGGGCAGAACACCGGGGAGCTGTTTTTT. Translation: CASSPGGQNTGELFF.

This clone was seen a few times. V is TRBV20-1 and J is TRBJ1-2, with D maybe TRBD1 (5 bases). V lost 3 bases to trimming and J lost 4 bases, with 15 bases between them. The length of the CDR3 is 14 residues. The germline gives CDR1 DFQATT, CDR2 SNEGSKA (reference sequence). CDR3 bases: TGCAGTGCTAGTTCCCAGGGCTGGAGCTATGGCTACACCTTC. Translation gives CSASSQGWSYGYTF.

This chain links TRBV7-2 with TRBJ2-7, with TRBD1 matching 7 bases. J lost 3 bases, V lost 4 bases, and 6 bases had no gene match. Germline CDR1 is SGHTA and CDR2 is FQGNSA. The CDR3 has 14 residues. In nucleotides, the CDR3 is TGTGCCAGCAGCTCCCTGGGACAGATCTACGAGCAGTACTTC. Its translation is CASSSLGQIYEQYF.

DNA of the CDR3: TGTGCCAGCAGTTGGGGGACAGGGAGGGATCAGCCCCAGCATTTT. This sequence encodes CASSWGTGRDQPQHF. This chain uses TRBV6-5 with TRBJ1-5, with 9 bases identical to TRBD1. CDR1 is MNHEY and CDR2 is SVGAGI in the germline V gene. The CDR3 loop spans 15 amino acids. V lost 4 bases, J lost 5 bases, and 6 bases stayed unmatched.

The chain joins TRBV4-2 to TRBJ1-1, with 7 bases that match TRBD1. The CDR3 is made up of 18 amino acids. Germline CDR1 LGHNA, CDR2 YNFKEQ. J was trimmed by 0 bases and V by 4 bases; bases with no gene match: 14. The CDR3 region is CASSRRLGGGGLNTEAFF. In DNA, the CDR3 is TGTGCCAGCAGCCGCAGACTCGGAGGGGGCGGCTTGAACACTGAAGCTTTCTTT.